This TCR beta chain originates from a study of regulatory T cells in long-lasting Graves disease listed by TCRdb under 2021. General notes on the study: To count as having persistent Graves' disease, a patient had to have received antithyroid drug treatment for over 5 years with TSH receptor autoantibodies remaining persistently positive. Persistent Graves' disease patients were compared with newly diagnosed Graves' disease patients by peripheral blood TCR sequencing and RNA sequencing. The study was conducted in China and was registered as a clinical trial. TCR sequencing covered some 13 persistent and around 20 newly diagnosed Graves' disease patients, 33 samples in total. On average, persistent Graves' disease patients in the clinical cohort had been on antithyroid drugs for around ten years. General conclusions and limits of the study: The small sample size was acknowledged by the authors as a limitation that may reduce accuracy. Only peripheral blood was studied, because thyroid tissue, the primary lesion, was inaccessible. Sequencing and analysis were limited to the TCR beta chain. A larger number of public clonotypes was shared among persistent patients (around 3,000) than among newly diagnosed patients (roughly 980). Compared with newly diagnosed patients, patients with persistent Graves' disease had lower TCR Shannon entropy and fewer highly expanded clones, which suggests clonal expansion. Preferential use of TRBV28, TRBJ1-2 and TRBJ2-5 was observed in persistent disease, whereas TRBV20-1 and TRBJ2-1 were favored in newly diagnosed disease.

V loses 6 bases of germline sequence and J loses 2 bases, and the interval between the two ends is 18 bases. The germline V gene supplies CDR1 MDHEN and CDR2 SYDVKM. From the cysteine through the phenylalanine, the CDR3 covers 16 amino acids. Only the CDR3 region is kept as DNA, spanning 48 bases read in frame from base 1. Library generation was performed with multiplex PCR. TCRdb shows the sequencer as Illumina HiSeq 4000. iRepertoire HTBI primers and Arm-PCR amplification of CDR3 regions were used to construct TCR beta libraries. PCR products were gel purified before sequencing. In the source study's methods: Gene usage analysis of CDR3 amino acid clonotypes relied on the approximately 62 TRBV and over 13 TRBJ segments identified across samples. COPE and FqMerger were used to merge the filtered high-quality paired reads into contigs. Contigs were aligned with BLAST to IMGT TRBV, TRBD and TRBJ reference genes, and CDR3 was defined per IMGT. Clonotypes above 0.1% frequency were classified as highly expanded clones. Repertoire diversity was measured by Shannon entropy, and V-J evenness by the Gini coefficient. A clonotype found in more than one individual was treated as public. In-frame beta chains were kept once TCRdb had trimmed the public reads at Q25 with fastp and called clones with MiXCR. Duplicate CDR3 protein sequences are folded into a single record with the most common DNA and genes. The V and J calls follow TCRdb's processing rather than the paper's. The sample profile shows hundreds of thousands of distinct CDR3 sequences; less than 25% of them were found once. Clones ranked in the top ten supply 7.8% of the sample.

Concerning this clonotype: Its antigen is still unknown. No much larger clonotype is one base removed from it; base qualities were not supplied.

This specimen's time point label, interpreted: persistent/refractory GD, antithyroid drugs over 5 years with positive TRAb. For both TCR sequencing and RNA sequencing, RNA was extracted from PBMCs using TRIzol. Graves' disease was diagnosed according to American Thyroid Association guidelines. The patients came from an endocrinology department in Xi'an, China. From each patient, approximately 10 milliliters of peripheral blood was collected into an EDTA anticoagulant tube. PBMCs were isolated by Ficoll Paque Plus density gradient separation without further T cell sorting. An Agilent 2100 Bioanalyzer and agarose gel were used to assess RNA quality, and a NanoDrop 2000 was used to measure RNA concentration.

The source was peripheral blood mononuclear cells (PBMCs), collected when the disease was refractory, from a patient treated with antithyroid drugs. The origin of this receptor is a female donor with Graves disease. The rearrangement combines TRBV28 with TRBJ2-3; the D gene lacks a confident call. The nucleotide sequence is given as TGTGCCAGCAGCCCCGTGGTGTACGATAACACAGATACGCAGTATTTT. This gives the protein CASSPVVYDNTDTQYF.